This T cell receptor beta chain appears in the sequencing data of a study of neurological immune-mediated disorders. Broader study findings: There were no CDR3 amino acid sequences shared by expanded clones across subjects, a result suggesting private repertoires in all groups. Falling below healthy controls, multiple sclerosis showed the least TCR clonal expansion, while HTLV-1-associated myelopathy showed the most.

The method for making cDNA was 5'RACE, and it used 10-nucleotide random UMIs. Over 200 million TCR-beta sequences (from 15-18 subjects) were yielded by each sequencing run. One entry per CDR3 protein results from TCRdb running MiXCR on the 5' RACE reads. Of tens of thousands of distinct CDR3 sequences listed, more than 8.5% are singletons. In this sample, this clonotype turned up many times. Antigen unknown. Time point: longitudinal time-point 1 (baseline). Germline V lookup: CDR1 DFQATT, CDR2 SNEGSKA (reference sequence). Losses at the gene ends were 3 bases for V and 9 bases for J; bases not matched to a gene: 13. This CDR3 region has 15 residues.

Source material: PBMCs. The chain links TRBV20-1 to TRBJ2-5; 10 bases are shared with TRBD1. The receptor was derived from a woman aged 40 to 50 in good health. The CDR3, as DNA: TGCAGTGCTAGGCCGGGACAGGGGCTTCACGGGGCCCAGTACTTC. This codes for CSARPGQGLHGAQYF.